Below, 24 T cell receptor beta chains from the same sample are listed, as sequenced in a study of blood T cell repertoires in COVID-19. The assay was immunoSEQ multiplex PCR, and TCRdb's table has in-frame clones only and misses some. The sample yields about 240,000 clones, 60% to 75% seen once. The source material was peripheral blood. The source of these receptors is a woman older than 75 with acute or convalescent COVID-19.

This chain connects TRBV2 to TRBJ2-7; 11 nucleotides align to TRBD2. The CDR3 contains 14 residues. V lost 11 bases, J lost 4 bases, and 10 bases stayed unmatched. Germline V gene sequence: CDR1 SNHLY, CDR2 FYNNEI. For the CDR3, the DNA is TGTGCCTCAGGAGGGGCTAGCGGGGGGTACGAGCAGTACTTC. Translation gives CASGGASGGYEQYF. Looking up the rest from reference TRBV2 and TRBJ2-7 gives the full variable domain: EPEVTQTPSHQVTQMGQEVILRCVPISNHLYFYWYRQILGQKVEFLVSFYNNEISEKSEIFDDQFSVERPDGSNFTLKIRSTKLEDSAMYFCASGGASGGYEQYFGPGTRLTVT.

The V call is TRBV10-2, the J call TRBJ2-2; 13 positions agree with TRBD2. Trimming cost V 6 bases and J 4 bases; bases outside gene matches: 8. The germline V gene has CDR1 WSHSY and CDR2 SAAADI. The CDR3 length is 17 residues. As DNA, the CDR3 is TGCGCCAGCAGACTAGCGGGAGGGCCCGTGGGCACCGGGGAGCTGTTTTTT. Translating gives CASRLAGGPVGTGELFF.

The rearrangement uses TRBV10-1 and TRBJ2-1; D perhaps matches TRBD1 (6 bases). CDR1 and CDR2 (germline): WNHNN, SYGVQD (reference sequence). Deletions cut 8 bases from V and 0 bases from J, with 8 bases between. This CDR3 is 13 amino acids long. The CDR3 DNA is TGCGCCAGCCGACAGGACTCCTACAATGAGCAGTTCTTC. Amino acid sequence: CASRQDSYNEQFF.

This clone was observed a few times. V is TRBV7-9 and J is TRBJ1-6, with TRBD1 matching 8 bases. The V segment lost 6 bases and the J segment 7 bases; nucleotides outside the gene matches: 5. Germline V gene sequence: CDR1 SEHNR, CDR2 FQNEAQ (reference sequence). The CDR3 contains 14 residues. CDR3 DNA: TGTGCCAGCAGATTGGACAGGGAAAATTCACCCCTCCACTTT. Translated: CASRLDRENSPLHF.

V is TRBV10-1 and J is TRBJ1-6; D is unresolved. From germline, CDR1 is WNHNN and CDR2 SYGVQD (reference sequence). V lost 3 bases and J 3 bases, leaving 18 bases between the germline ends. The CDR3 extends over 18 amino acids. In DNA form, the CDR3 reads TGCGCCAGCAGTGAAAACCCGGAGCCCAGCTTCTATAATTCACCCCTCCACTTT. It translates to CASSENPEPSFYNSPLHF.

The J gene is TRBJ2-5, the V gene TRBV3-1 (or the pseudogene TRBV3-2), with D perhaps TRBD2 (7 bases). V was trimmed by 1 base and J by 5 bases, leaving 20 bases between them. Germline lookup yields CDR1 LGHDT and CDR2 YNNKEL (reference sequence). This CDR3 region has 17 residues. The CDR3 region is CASSQGLTGKGGETQYF. The CDR3 DNA sequence: TGTGCCAGCAGCCAAGGACTTACAGGGAAGGGAGGGGAGACCCAGTACTTC.

The genes are TRBV5-1 and TRBJ2-7; 7 nucleotides match TRBD1. Germline V CDR1 and CDR2: SGHRS, YFSETQ. CDR3 length: 16 residues. Trimming cost V 3 bases and J 6 bases; bases outside gene matches: 15. The CDR3 bases are TGCGCCAGCAGCTCGGGATGGACAGGTTTTCTATCCGAGCAGTACTTC. Translating gives CASSSGWTGFLSEQYF.

The chain recombines TRBV30 with TRBJ2-7; D uncertain. CDR1 GTSNPN and CDR2 SVGIG come from the germline V gene (reference sequence). Trimming took 1 base from V and 7 from J, leaving 8 bases between them. There are 11 residues in the CDR3. The CDR3 loop reads CAWSDLREQYF. The CDR3, as DNA: TGTGCCTGGAGTGATCTACGAGAGCAGTACTTC.

The CDR3: CASSQEGRGAFF. As DNA, the CDR3 is TGTGCCAGCAGCCAAGAGGGGCGTGGGGCTTTCTTT. The V call is TRBV3-1 (or the pseudogene TRBV3-2), the J call TRBJ1-1; D is perhaps TRBD1 (5 bases). Germline V lookup: CDR1 LGHDT, CDR2 YNNKEL (reference sequence). CDR3 length: 12 residues. Trimming took off 0 bases at V and 11 bases at J, with 10 bases between the two ends.

The chain links TRBV6-2 or TRBV6-3 to TRBJ2-5, with 7 positions matching TRBD2. From germline, CDR1 is MNHEY and CDR2 SVGEGT. The CDR3 sequence is 17 residues long. The ends lost 2 bases at V and 3 bases at J; junction bases unmatched: 12. The CDR3 region is CASSYPGVWGGEETQYF. The CDR3 DNA is TGTGCCAGCAGTTACCCTGGAGTTTGGGGGGGGGAAGAGACCCAGTACTTC.

The V and J genes are TRBV6-1 and TRBJ1-2; TRBD1 agrees at 7 bases. The germline V gene has CDR1 MNHNS and CDR2 SASEGT. The CDR3 totals 17 residues. The V gene end was trimmed by 1 base and the J gene end by 5 bases; junction bases not matched to a gene: 13. CDR3 region: CASSEGLRARGSYGYTF. Here the CDR3 DNA reads TGTGCCAGCAGTGAAGGTCTAAGGGCCAGGGGGTCGTATGGCTACACCTTC.

This clone was seen more than once but under ten times. CDR3 nucleotides: TGTGCCATCAGTGATGCGGGGGGGCACGGAAATGGCTACACCTTC. Protein: CAISDAGGHGNGYTF. The V and J genes are TRBV10-3 and TRBJ1-2; D is possibly TRBD1 (6 bases). Trimming cost V 3 bases and J 6 bases, with 17 bases left between them. The CDR3 contains 15 residues. Looked up from germline, CDR1 is ENHRY and CDR2 is SYGVKD.

This clone was seen a single time. The V call is TRBV4-3, the J call TRBJ1-1; 7 bases are shared with TRBD1. Germline V gene lookup returns CDR1 LGHNA and CDR2 YSLEER. V dropped 4 bases and J dropped 0; count of bases not matched to a gene: 5. The CDR3 totals 15 residues. In DNA form, the CDR3 reads TGCGCCAGCAGCCGGCAGGGGGTTTTGAACACTGAAGCTTTCTTT. Translating it yields CASSRQGVLNTEAFF.

The chain is built from TRBV18 and TRBJ1-1; possibly TRBD1 for D (5 bases). The CDR3 runs to 15 residues. CDR1 is KGHSH, CDR2 LQKENI, per germline. Trimming removed 3 bases at V and 11 bases at J, with 22 bases between. The CDR3 region is CASSPPSRVSNLAFF. As DNA, the CDR3 is TGTGCCAGCTCACCTCCGAGCAGGGTGAGTAATTTGGCTTTCTTT.

V usage is TRBV2 and J usage is TRBJ2-2, with TRBD1 matching 9 bases. V was clipped by 6 bases and J by 0 bases; unmatched bases: 23. The length of the CDR3 is 22 residues. CDR1 is SNHLY, CDR2 FYNNEI, per germline. The CDR3 region is CASRLLGQGTYAIPPNTGELFF. The CDR3 coding sequence is TGTGCCAGCAGACTTCTAGGACAGGGGACTTACGCTATACCTCCGAACACCGGGGAGCTGTTTTTT.

The chain carries TRBV7-2 and TRBJ1-2, with 7 bases lining up with TRBD1. V was pared by 3 bases and J by 7 bases, with 5 bases of the junction left unmatched. This CDR3 is built from 13 residues. CDR1 and CDR2 from the germline V gene are SGHTA and FQGNSA. As DNA, the CDR3 is TGTGCCAGCAGCTTGGGGGACAGTCTTGGCTACACCTTC. This codes for CASSLGDSLGYTF.

The chain carries TRBV25-1 and TRBJ2-3; 7 nucleotides agree with TRBD2. Germline CDR1 is MGHDK and CDR2 is SYGVNS. CDR3 length equals 14 residues. With 7 bases clipped from V and 3 bases from J, the junction kept 7 bases outside the gene matches. The CDR3 DNA follows: TGTGCCAGCAACGCGGCGGGGGAGACAGATACGCAGTATTTT. This encodes CASNAAGETDTQYF.

The V gene is TRBV19, the J gene TRBJ1-4; TRBD1 agrees at 7 bases. CDR1 is LNHDA and CDR2 is SQIVND in the germline V gene (reference sequence). V shed 3 bases and J 6 bases; nucleotides not matched to a gene: 7. The CDR3 is made up of 15 amino acids. The CDR3 sequence is CASSILQGGDEKLFF. The CDR3, as DNA: TGTGCCAGTAGTATCTTGCAGGGGGGTGATGAAAAACTGTTTTTT.

V usage is TRBV4-2 and J usage is TRBJ1-4; no reliable D call. This CDR3 comprises 13 residues. From germline, CDR1 is LGHNA and CDR2 YNFKEQ. V shed 0 bases and J shed 8 bases, with 7 bases lying between them. The CDR3 is CASSQDPREKLFF. CDR3 in DNA: TGTGCCAGCAGCCAAGATCCGCGGGAAAAACTGTTTTTT.

The chain uses TRBV27 and TRBJ1-6; 11 bases line up with TRBD1. The V and J ends lost 4 bases and 6 bases, in that order; junction bases with no gene match: 8. The germline gives CDR1 MNHEY, CDR2 SMNVEV (reference sequence). CDR3 length equals 17 residues. CDR3 DNA: TGTGCCAGCAGTTCCAGGCCGGGACAGGGGGTTAATTCACCCCTCCACTTT. Protein: CASSSRPGQGVNSPLHF.

The chain uses TRBV5-4 and TRBJ2-2; 8 nucleotides align to TRBD2. CDR1 is SGHNT, CDR2 YYREEE, per germline (reference sequence). The V and J ends lost 0 bases and 6 bases, in that order; junction bases with no gene match: 7. The CDR3 is 16 residues long. For the CDR3, the DNA is TGTGCCAGCAGCTTGGCGGGACTAGGTGCTTCCGGGGAGCTGTTTTTT. This encodes CASSLAGLGASGELFF. The complete variable domain, with remaining parts taken from reference TRBV5-4 and TRBJ2-2, reads ETGVTQSPTHLIKTRGQQVTLRCSSQSGHNTVSWYQQALGQGPQFIFQYYREEENGRGNFPPRFSGLQFPNYSSELNVNALELDDSALYLCASSLAGLGASGELFFGEGSRLTVL.

The chain employs TRBV19 and TRBJ2-1; 11 bases align to TRBD2. The CDR3 consists of 16 residues. Germline CDR1 reads LNHDA; CDR2 reads SQIVND (reference sequence). The V and J ends lost 7 bases and 1 base, in that order; junction bases with no gene match: 6. The CDR3 protein is CASKNSGRASYNEQFF. CDR3 DNA: TGTGCCAGTAAGAATAGCGGGAGGGCGTCCTACAATGAGCAGTTCTTC.

The J gene is TRBJ1-5, the V gene TRBV12-3 or TRBV12-4, with 7 bases lining up with TRBD1. V was clipped by 7 bases and J by 2 bases; unmatched bases: 2. This CDR3 contains 13 residues. CDR3 sequence: CASTTGGNQPQHF. The CDR3 nucleotides read TGTGCCAGCACAACAGGGGGCAATCAGCCCCAGCATTTT.

The chain has TRBV5-4 and TRBJ2-3, with TRBD2 identical over 11 bases. Germline CDR1 is SGHNT and CDR2 is YYREEE (reference sequence). Trimming at V came to 5 bases and at J to 0 bases, leaving 11 bases not matched to a gene. CDR3 length: 18 residues. For the CDR3, the DNA is TGTGCCAGCAGGGGTAGCGGGAGGGCCGAAGAAAGCACAGATACGCAGTATTTT. This sequence encodes CASRGSGRAEESTDTQYF.